This T cell receptor (beta chain) was captured in a study of shared clonotypes between healthy human individuals. Germline V gene data show CDR1 as MGHDK and CDR2 as SYGVNS. The V end was cut by 0 bases, the J end by 9 bases, with 9 bases between. CDR3 size: 13 residues. Sequenced by immunoSEQ multiplex PCR; TCRdb stores in-frame clones only, minus some. The sample has 1.5 million to 2.5 million clones, approximately 94% seen once. Terminally differentiated effector memory CD45RA+ cells were excluded by CCR7 positive selection of CD45RO-negative cells. The clonotype was recovered from a man aged 18-30 years in good health. V is TRBV25-1 and J is TRBJ2-1, with unresolved D. Specimen: naive CD8+ T cells sorted from blood. CDR3 sequence: CASSEYGIGEQFF. The CDR3, as DNA: TGTGCCAGCAGTGAATATGGGATAGGTGAGCAGTTCTTC.